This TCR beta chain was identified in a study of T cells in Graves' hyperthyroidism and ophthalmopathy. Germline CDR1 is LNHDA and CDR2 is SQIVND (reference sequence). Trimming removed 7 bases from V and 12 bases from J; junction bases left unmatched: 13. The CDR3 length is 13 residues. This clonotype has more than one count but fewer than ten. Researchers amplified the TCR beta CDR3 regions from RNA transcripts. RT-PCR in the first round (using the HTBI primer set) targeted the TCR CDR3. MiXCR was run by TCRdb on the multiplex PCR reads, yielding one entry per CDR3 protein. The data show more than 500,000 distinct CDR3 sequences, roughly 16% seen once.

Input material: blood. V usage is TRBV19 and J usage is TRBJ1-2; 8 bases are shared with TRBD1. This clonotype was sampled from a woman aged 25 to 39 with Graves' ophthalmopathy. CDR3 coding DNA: TGTGCCAGTACCGCGGCCGGGACAGGACTAGACACCTTC. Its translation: CASTAAGTGLDTF.